The 6 T cell receptor beta chains reported below all come from one sample, sequenced in a study of regulatory T cells in long-lasting Graves disease. Time point of the sample: newly diagnosed GD, antithyroid drugs for less than 3 months. PBMC RNA was the source of the TCR library. Arm-PCR of CDR3 regions with iRepertoire HTBI primers generated TCR beta libraries. Each CDR3 protein is one row after TCRdb ran MiXCR on the multiplex PCR reads. This table has some 330,000 distinct CDR3 sequences, roughly 10% appearing once. The same data also went into a second study, on T cells in Graves' hyperthyroidism and ophthalmopathy.

This sample comprised peripheral blood mononuclear cells (PBMCs), obtained at new diagnosis, from a patient treated with antithyroid drugs. These receptors were collected from a woman between 18 and 29 years old with Graves disease.

The chain's CDR3 is CSVAWGTNTEAFF. CDR3 sequence (DNA): TGCAGCGTTGCTTGGGGAACGAACACTGAAGCTTTCTTT. The gene calls are TRBV29-1 and TRBJ1-1; no reliable D call. Looked up from germline, CDR1 is SQVTM and CDR2 is ANQGSEA. The germline V and J ends were trimmed by 4 bases and 1 base, with 10 bases remaining between them. This CDR3 is built from 13 residues.

V usage is TRBV9 and J usage is TRBJ2-7, with 9 positions matching TRBD2. This CDR3 is built from 17 residues. V gave up 3 bases and J gave up 3 bases; unmatched junction bases: 13. Germline CDR1 SGDLS, CDR2 YYNGEE. CDR3 amino acids: CASSERGEAGGFYEQYF. In DNA, the CDR3 is TGTGCCAGCAGCGAGCGGGGGGAAGCGGGAGGTTTCTACGAGCAGTACTTC.

The chain uses TRBV9 and TRBJ2-1; tentatively, D is TRBD1 or TRBD2 (6 bases each). Trimming shortened V by 3 bases and J by 8 bases, and 9 bases separated the two germline ends. The CDR3 has 12 residues. CDR1 and CDR2 (germline): SGDLS, YYNGEE. The CDR3 protein is CASSGGGHEQFF. DNA of the CDR3: TGTGCCAGCAGCGGAGGGGGGCATGAGCAGTTCTTC.

This clonotype was counted at least ten times. This chain links TRBV5-1 with TRBJ2-3; D perhaps matches TRBD2 (6 bases). The V end was cut by 6 bases, the J end by 6 bases, with 14 bases between. There are 13 residues in the CDR3. Germline CDR1 reads SGHRS; CDR2 reads YFSETQ. CDR3: CASTTGAMDTQYF. For the CDR3, the DNA is TGCGCCAGCACAACGGGAGCAATGGATACGCAGTATTTT.

This chain connects TRBV18 to TRBJ2-1, with 9 nucleotides matching TRBD2. V lost 0 bases and J lost 3; bases outside the gene matches: 3. The CDR3 runs 16 residues. CDR1 and CDR2 (germline): KGHSH, LQKENI. DNA for the CDR3: TGTGCCAGCTCACCACCGCGGGGGGGCTACTACAATGAGCAGTTCTTC. This gives the protein CASSPPRGGYYNEQFF. Complete variable domain (other parts from reference TRBV18 and TRBJ2-1): NAGVMQNPRHLVRRRGQEARLRCSPMKGHSHVYWYRQLPEEGLKFMVYLQKENIIDESGMPKERFSAEFPKEGPSILRIQQVVRGDSAAYFCASSPPRGGYYNEQFFGPGTRLTVL.

There are a few counts of this clonotype. The chain carries TRBV29-1 and TRBJ2-4; no definite D call. Trimming cost V 5 bases and J 0 bases, with 8 bases left between them. Looked up from germline, CDR1 is SQVTM and CDR2 is ANQGSEA. The CDR3 has 13 amino acids. In DNA form, the CDR3 reads TGCAGCGTTCGGAGACCAGCCAAAAACATTCAGTACTTC. Its protein product is CSVRRPAKNIQYF.